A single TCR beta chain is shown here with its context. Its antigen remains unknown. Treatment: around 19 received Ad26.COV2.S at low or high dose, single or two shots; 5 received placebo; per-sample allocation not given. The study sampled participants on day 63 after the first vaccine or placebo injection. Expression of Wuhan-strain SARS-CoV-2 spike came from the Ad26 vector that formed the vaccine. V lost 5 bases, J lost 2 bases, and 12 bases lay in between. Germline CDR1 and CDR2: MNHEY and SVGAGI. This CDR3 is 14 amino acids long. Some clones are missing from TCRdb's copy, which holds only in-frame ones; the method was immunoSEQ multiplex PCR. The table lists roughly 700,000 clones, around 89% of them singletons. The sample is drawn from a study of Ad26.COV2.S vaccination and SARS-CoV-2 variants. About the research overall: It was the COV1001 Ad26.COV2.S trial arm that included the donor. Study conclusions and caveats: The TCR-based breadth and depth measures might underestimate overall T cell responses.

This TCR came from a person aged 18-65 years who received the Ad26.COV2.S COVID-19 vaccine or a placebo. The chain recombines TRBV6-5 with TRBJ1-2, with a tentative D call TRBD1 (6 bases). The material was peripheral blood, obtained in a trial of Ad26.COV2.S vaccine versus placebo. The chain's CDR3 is CASSKRTENYGYTF. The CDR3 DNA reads TGTGCCAGCAGTAAAAGGACAGAAAACTATGGCTACACCTTC.